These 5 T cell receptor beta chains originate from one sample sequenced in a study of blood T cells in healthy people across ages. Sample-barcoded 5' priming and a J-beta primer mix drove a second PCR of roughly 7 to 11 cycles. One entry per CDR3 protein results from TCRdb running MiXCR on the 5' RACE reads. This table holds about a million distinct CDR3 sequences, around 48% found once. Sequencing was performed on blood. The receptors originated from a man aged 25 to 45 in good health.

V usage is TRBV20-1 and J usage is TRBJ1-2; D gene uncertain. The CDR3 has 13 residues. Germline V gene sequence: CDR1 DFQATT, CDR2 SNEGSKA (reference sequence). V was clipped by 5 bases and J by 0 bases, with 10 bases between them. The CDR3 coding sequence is TGCAGTGCTCCCCTGAGGGCTAACTATGGCTACACCTTC. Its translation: CSAPLRANYGYTF.

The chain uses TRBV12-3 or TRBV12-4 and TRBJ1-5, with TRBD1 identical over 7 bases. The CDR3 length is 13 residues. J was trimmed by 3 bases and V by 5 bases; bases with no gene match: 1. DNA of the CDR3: TGTGCCAGCAGTGACAGGGACAATCAGCCCCAGCATTTT. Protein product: CASSDRDNQPQHF.

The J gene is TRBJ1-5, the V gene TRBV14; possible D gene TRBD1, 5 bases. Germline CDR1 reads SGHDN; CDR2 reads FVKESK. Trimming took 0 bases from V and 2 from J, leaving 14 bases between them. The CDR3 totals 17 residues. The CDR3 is CASSQEEGVIRNQPQHF. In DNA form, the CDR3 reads TGTGCCAGCAGCCAAGAGGAAGGGGTAATCCGCAATCAGCCCCAGCATTTT.

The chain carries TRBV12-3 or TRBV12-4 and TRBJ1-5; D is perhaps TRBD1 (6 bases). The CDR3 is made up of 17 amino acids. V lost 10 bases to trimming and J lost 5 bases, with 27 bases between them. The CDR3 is CATSQGESANSHQPQHF. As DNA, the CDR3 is TGTGCCACATCACAGGGTGAGTCCGCAAATAGTCATCAGCCCCAGCATTTT.

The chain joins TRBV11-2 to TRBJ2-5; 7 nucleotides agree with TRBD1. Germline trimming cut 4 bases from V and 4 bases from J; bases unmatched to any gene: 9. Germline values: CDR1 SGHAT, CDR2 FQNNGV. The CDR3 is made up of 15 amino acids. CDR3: CASSSWDRGGETQYF. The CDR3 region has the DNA TGTGCCAGCAGCTCCTGGGACAGAGGGGGAGAGACCCAGTACTTC.